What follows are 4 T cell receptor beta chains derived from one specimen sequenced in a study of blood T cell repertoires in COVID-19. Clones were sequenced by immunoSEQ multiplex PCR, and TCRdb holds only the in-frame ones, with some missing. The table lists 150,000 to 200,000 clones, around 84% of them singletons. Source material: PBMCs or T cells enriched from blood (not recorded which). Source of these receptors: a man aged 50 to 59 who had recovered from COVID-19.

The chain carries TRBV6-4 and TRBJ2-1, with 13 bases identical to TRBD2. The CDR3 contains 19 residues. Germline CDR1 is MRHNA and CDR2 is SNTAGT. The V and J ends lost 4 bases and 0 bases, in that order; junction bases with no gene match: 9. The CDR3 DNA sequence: TGTGCCAGCAGTGTGACTAGCGGGGGGATTCCAAGCTCCTACAATGAGCAGTTCTTC. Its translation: CASSVTSGGIPSSYNEQFF.

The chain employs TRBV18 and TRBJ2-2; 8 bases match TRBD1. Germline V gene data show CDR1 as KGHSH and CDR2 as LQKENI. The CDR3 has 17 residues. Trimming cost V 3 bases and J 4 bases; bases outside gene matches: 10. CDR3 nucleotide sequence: TGTGCCAGCTCACCCAGGACAGGGCGCCTAGGCACCGGGGAGCTGTTTTTT. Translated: CASSPRTGRLGTGELFF.

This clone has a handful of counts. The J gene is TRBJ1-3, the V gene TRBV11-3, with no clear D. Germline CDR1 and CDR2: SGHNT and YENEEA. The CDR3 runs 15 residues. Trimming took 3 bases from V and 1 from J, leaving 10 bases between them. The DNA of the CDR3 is TGTGCCAGCAGCTTCACAGCGGCTTCTGGAAACACCATATATTTT. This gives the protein CASSFTAASGNTIYF.

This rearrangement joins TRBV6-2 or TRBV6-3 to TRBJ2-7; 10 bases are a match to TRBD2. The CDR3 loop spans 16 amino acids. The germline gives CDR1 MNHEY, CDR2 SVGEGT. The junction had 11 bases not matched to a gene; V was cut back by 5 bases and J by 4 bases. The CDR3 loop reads CASSDPSGGKWYEQYF. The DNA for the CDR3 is TGTGCCAGCAGTGACCCTAGCGGGGGAAAGTGGTACGAGCAGTACTTC.